This passage covers 10 T cell receptor beta chains from one sample sequenced in a study of cytomegalovirus exposure and HLA in healthy donors. Researchers ran the PCR with 60 Vbeta and 13 Jbeta primers. Using immunoSEQ multiplex PCR, the repertoire was profiled, and TCRdb retains in-frame clones only, with some absent. The sample gives under 200,000 clones, around 86% of which show up once; roughly 0.75% is in the top ten. Material: PBMCs. These receptors were obtained from a woman in her late teens or twenties in good health and CMV-seronegative.

The chain uses TRBV18 and TRBJ1-1; a possible D gene is TRBD1 (5 bases). Trimming stripped 1 base from V and 3 bases from J, with 9 bases between. Germline V gene data show CDR1 as KGHSH and CDR2 as LQKENI. This CDR3 contains 14 residues. CDR3 residues: CASSPQGKDTEAFF. DNA for the CDR3: TGTGCCAGCTCACCACAGGGGAAAGACACTGAAGCTTTCTTT.

This chain uses TRBV29-1 with TRBJ2-1; 11 positions match TRBD2. The CDR3 is made up of 17 amino acids. Germline-derived CDR1 and CDR2 are SQVTM and ANQGSEA. V lost 7 bases to trimming and J lost 2 bases; unmatched junction nucleotides: 13. CDR3 loop: CSGRTSGGPYTYNEQFF. The CDR3 DNA follows: TGCAGCGGGCGAACTAGCGGGGGCCCTTATACCTACAATGAGCAGTTCTTC.

The chain uses TRBV28 and TRBJ2-5; 8 nucleotides align to TRBD2. The germline CDR1 and CDR2 sequences are MDHEN and SYDVKM. The V and J ends lost 10 bases and 5 bases, in that order; junction bases with no gene match: 9. The CDR3 has 13 amino acids. This CDR3 reads CATVVGGRETQYF. The DNA for the CDR3 is TGTGCCACCGTAGTCGGCGGGAGGGAGACCCAGTACTTC.

This chain links TRBV4-2 with TRBJ2-7; no clear D. The length of the CDR3 is 14 residues. The V end was cut by 1 base, the J end by 2 bases, with 9 bases between. Germline V CDR1 and CDR2: LGHNA, YNFKEQ. CDR3 amino acids: CASSQVLEPYEQYF. CDR3 DNA: TGTGCCAGCAGCCAAGTGCTAGAACCCTACGAGCAGTACTTC.

This sequence joins TRBV18 and TRBJ2-1; tentative D call: TRBD2 (5 bases). Germline loops: CDR1 KGHSH, CDR2 LQKENI. This CDR3 has 15 amino acids. V lost 4 bases, J lost 0 bases, and 10 bases lay in between. CDR3 DNA sequence: TGTGCCAGCTCACTGTCGGGGAACTCCTACAATGAGCAGTTCTTC. Translation gives CASSLSGNSYNEQFF.

The chain couples TRBV2 to TRBJ2-1, with D perhaps TRBD2 (5 bases). Germline CDR1 and CDR2: SNHLY and FYNNEI. The CDR3 consists of 14 residues. V shed 8 bases and J shed 0 bases, with 11 bases lying between them. The CDR3 nucleotides read TGTGCCAGCGGCGGTGGGAGCTCCTACAATGAGCAGTTCTTC. It is translated as CASGGGSSYNEQFF. Filled out from reference TRBV2 and TRBJ2-1, the complete variable domain reads EPEVTQTPSHQVTQMGQEVILRCVPISNHLYFYWYRQILGQKVEFLVSFYNNEISEKSEIFDDQFSVERPDGSNFTLKIRSTKLEDSAMYFCASGGGSSYNEQFFGPGTRLTVL.

The genes are TRBV6-1 and TRBJ1-1, with 9 bases matching TRBD1. This CDR3 has 17 amino acids. The germline V gene encodes CDR1 MNHNS and CDR2 SASEGT. Germline trimming cut 4 bases from V and 5 bases from J; bases unmatched to any gene: 14. The CDR3 is CASSAVPGQGSLTEAFF. The CDR3 DNA follows: TGTGCCAGCAGTGCAGTCCCGGGACAGGGTTCTTTAACTGAAGCTTTCTTT.

The rearrangement links TRBV6-6 to TRBJ2-5; no clear D. The CDR3 extends over 12 amino acids. Between the trimmed V and J ends, which lost 6 bases and 2 bases, there was a span of 7 bases. Germline loops: CDR1 MNHNY, CDR2 SVGAGI (reference sequence). This chain's CDR3 is CASSLEQETQYF. The DNA of the CDR3 is TGTGCCAGCAGCCTAGAGCAAGAGACCCAGTACTTC.

J is TRBJ1-5 and V is TRBV15; unclear D gene. CDR1 is LNHNV, CDR2 YYDKDF, per germline (reference sequence). Trimming shortened V by 3 bases and J by 2 bases, and 8 bases separated the two germline ends. The CDR3 extends over 14 amino acids. CDR3 bases: TGTGCCACCAGCAGGGGCCTTGGCAATCAGCCCCAGCATTTT. It codes for CATSRGLGNQPQHF.

This clone was observed a single time. The chain recombines TRBV2 with TRBJ1-6; D is uncertain. Germline V CDR1 and CDR2: SNHLY, FYNNEI. The CDR3 contains 15 residues. V gave up 2 bases and J gave up 6 bases, with 11 bases separating them. The CDR3 DNA reads as TGTGCCAGCAGTGAACTGAGGGAAAGTAATTCACCCCTCCACTTT. Protein product: CASSELRESNSPLHF.